The present entry profiles one T cell receptor beta chain with its context. The data originate from a study of OX40 agonist ivuxolimab in advanced cancers. TCRdb keeps only in-frame clones here, not all; method: immunoSEQ multiplex PCR. This sample has some 70,000 clones, with about 90% found just once. The CDR3 runs 13 residues. CDR1 is SGHNT and CDR2 is YENEEA in the germline V gene. Deletions cut 3 bases from V and 5 bases from J, with 7 bases between. V gene TRBV11-3 combines with J gene TRBJ2-2; unclear D gene. The material was CD4+ or CD8+ T cells sorted from blood, obtained in a trial of the OX40 agonist ivuxolimab. This TCR was sampled from an adult with an advanced solid tumor such as melanoma, head and neck, liver or kidney cancer. CDR3 sequence: CASSFGVTGELFF. In nucleotides, the CDR3 is TGTGCCAGCAGCTTCGGAGTTACCGGGGAGCTGTTTTTT. Looking up the rest from reference TRBV11-3 and TRBJ2-2 gives the full variable domain: EAGVVQSPRYKIIEKKQPVAFWCNPISGHNTLYWYLQNLGQGPELLIRYENEEAVDDSQLPKDRFSAERLKGVDSTLKIQPAELGDSAVYLCASSFGVTGELFFGEGSRLTVL.